These 7 T cell receptor beta chains came from one sample sequenced in a study of blood T cell repertoires in COVID-19. The assay was immunoSEQ multiplex PCR, and TCRdb's table has in-frame clones only and misses some. This sample has more than 250,000 clones, with 65% to 90% found just once. Sequences were obtained from peripheral blood. The receptors derive from a man aged 50 to 60 with active or convalescent COVID-19.

The chain recombines TRBV7-9 with TRBJ2-2; 8 bases are a match to TRBD2. Looked up from germline, CDR1 is SEHNR and CDR2 is FQNEAQ (reference sequence). The CDR3 spans 16 residues. After removal of 5 bases from V and 7 bases from J, the junction contained 12 bases not matched to a gene. The CDR3: CASSTGTSYRLGELFF. CDR3 DNA: TGTGCCAGCAGCACAGGGACTAGTTATCGGCTCGGGGAGCTGTTTTTT.

The rearrangement uses TRBV9 and TRBJ1-2; 10 nucleotides agree with TRBD1. Germline assignment: CDR1 SGDLS and CDR2 YYNGEE. V shed 1 base and J 4 bases; nucleotides not matched to a gene: 7. The CDR3 loop spans 16 amino acids. DNA for the CDR3: TGTGCCAGCAGCGTATCCCTGACAGGGGGCACCTATGGCTACACCTTC. Its protein is CASSVSLTGGTYGYTF.

The chain has TRBV5-1 and TRBJ2-5; the match to TRBD1 covers 9 bases. Trimming cost V 3 bases and J 3 bases; bases outside gene matches: 6. CDR3 size: 15 residues. Germline values: CDR1 SGHRS, CDR2 YFSETQ. The CDR3: CASSYKDRGKETQYF. The CDR3 nucleotides are TGCGCCAGCAGCTACAAGGACAGGGGCAAAGAGACCCAGTACTTC.

V usage is TRBV10-2 and J usage is TRBJ2-1, with 13 bases that match TRBD2. Germline V CDR1 and CDR2: WSHSY, SAAADI. Trimming removed 7 bases from V and 8 bases from J; junction bases left unmatched: 5. This CDR3 has 14 amino acids. The CDR3 loop reads CASTGTSGIYEQFF. The DNA of the CDR3 is TGCGCCAGCACCGGGACTAGCGGGATCTATGAGCAGTTCTTC.

Comment on this clone: Sequence at one end of the junction differs from germline and may be a read error. The chain carries TRBV7-9 and TRBJ1-2, with a weak D call TRBD1 (6 bases). CDR1 and CDR2 from the germline V gene are SEHNR and FQNEAQ (reference sequence). The CDR3 extends over 13 amino acids. Written as DNA, the CDR3 is TGTGCCAGCAGCACCGTGACCGGGACAACCTTTCTCTTC. It codes for CASSTVTGTTFLF.

The chain employs TRBV4-1 and TRBJ1-5; TRBD1 matches at 9 bases. V was pared by 5 bases and J by 7 bases, with 9 bases of the junction left unmatched. Germline V CDR1 and CDR2: MGHRA, YSYEKL. The CDR3 is made up of 15 amino acids. The CDR3 loop is CASSTQTGGGQPQHF. The CDR3 bases are TGCGCCAGCAGCACCCAGACAGGGGGTGGGCAGCCCCAGCATTTT.

V usage is TRBV4-1 and J usage is TRBJ1-2; TRBD1 agrees at 8 bases. V dropped 5 bases and J dropped 0; count of bases not matched to a gene: 14. The CDR3 extends over 18 amino acids. Germline V CDR1 and CDR2: MGHRA, YSYEKL. The CDR3 DNA follows: TGCGCCAGCAGCTCACGACGTGTACAGGGGGGGACTAACTATGGCTACACCTTC. Its protein product is CASSSRRVQGGTNYGYTF.